Listed here are 17 T cell receptor beta chains from one sample, sequenced in a study of cytomegalovirus exposure and HLA in healthy donors. The PCR had 60 Vbeta and 13 Jbeta primers. Sequencing was performed with immunoSEQ multiplex PCR; in TCRdb, only in-frame clones are kept and a portion is missing. The sample consists of about 200,000 clones, roughly 78% of them appearing once. The sequencing sample was made of PBMCs. The receptors were gathered from a woman aged 25-40 years in good health and CMV-seropositive.

Comment on this clone: Other nucleotide sequences in the sample specify the same CDR3. The rearrangement joins TRBV5-1 to TRBJ2-7, with 8 positions matching TRBD1. V dropped 4 bases and J dropped 3; count of bases not matched to a gene: 9. Germline lookup yields CDR1 SGHRS and CDR2 YFSETQ. This CDR3 comprises 15 residues. CDR3 sequence: CASSLGTGISYEQYF. Written as DNA, the CDR3 is TGCGCCAGCAGCCTCGGGACAGGAATAAGCTACGAGCAGTACTTC.

The CDR3 sequence is CASSQDTGVGEQFF. Here the CDR3 DNA reads TGCGCCAGCAGCCAAGATACAGGGGTCGGTGAGCAGTTCTTC. The J gene is TRBJ2-1, the V gene TRBV4-1; 7 bases agree with TRBD1. J gave up 9 bases and V 0 bases, and 5 bases lay outside the gene matches. The V gene's germline CDR1 is MGHRA and CDR2 YSYEKL. CDR3 length: 14 residues.

With regard to this clone: Lacking the conserved final phenylalanine or tryptophan, this CDR3 likely reflects a read error. The genes are TRBV28 and TRBJ1-1; 7 positions agree with TRBD1. The CDR3 is 12 residues long. The germline V gene has CDR1 MDHEN and CDR2 SYDVKM. The V and J ends lost 5 bases and 7 bases, in that order; junction bases with no gene match: 4. This chain's CDR3 is CASSDRALEAFL. The CDR3, as DNA: TGTGCCAGCAGTGACAGGGCCCTTGAAGCTTTCCTT.

The chain links TRBV5-4 to TRBJ2-5; 7 bases match TRBD2. The CDR3 spans 15 residues. From germline, CDR1 is SGHNT and CDR2 YYREEE (reference sequence). V trimming: 8 bases; J trimming: 0 bases; junction bases outside the gene matches: 10. CDR3 nucleotides: TGTGCCAGTAAGGGAACCGGGGGGAACCAAGAGACCCAGTACTTC. Its translation is CASKGTGGNQETQYF.

V and J are TRBV7-9 and TRBJ2-1; tentatively, D is TRBD1 (5 bases). Trimming took 2 bases from V and 4 from J, leaving 6 bases between them. Looked up from germline, CDR1 is SEHNR and CDR2 is FQNEAQ (reference sequence). This CDR3 region has 13 residues. The CDR3 nucleotides are TGTGCCAGCAGCTTACAGGGATACAATGAGCAGTTCTTC. Its translation is CASSLQGYNEQFF. Variable domain in full (rest from reference TRBV7-9 and TRBJ2-1): DTGVSQNPRHKITKRGQNVTFRCDPISEHNRLYWYRQTLGQGPEFLTYFQNEAQLEKSRLLSDRFSAERPKGSFSTLEIQRTEQGDSAMYLCASSLQGYNEQFFGPGTRLTVL.

This clone has only one observation. This rearrangement joins TRBV5-1 to TRBJ1-1; D might be TRBD1 (5 bases). V lost 0 bases and J 0 bases, leaving 6 bases between the germline ends. The CDR3 covers 14 residues. CDR1 and CDR2 from the germline V gene are SGHRS and YFSETQ. The CDR3, as DNA: TGCGCCAGCAGCTTGGCCAGGGTGAACACTGAAGCTTTCTTT. Encoded protein: CASSLARVNTEAFF.

The gene calls are TRBV5-6 and TRBJ1-2, with D tentatively TRBD1 (6 bases). Trimming removed 7 bases at V and 10 bases at J, with 20 bases between. The germline V gene encodes CDR1 SGHDT and CDR2 YYEEEE. This CDR3 comprises 13 residues. CDR3 loop: CASRAWDTAYYTF. The CDR3 DNA is TGTGCCAGCCGCGCCTGGGACACGGCCTACTACACCTTC. Using reference TRBV5-6 and TRBJ1-2 for the parts outside the CDR3, the full variable domain is DAGVTQSPTHLIKTRGQQVTLRCSPKSGHDTVSWYQQALGQGPQFIFQYYEEEERQRGNFPDRFSGHQFPNYSSELNVNALLLGDSALYLCASRAWDTAYYTFGSGTRLTVV.

The V gene is TRBV11-3, the J gene TRBJ2-7, with D perhaps matching TRBD1 (6 bases). Germline loops: CDR1 SGHNT, CDR2 YENEEA. The CDR3 runs 14 residues. V was cut by 2 bases and J by 3 bases, with 11 bases left in between. The CDR3 region has the DNA TGTGCCAGCAGCTTATACAGGGCCGACTACGAGCAGTACTTC. Protein sequence: CASSLYRADYEQYF.

The gene calls are TRBV7-8 and TRBJ2-1, with 10 bases lining up with TRBD2. Germline CDR1 and CDR2: SGHVS and FQNEAQ. Trimming removed 1 base from V and 8 bases from J; junction bases left unmatched: 5. The CDR3 sequence is 15 residues long. The CDR3 DNA reads as TGTGCCAGCAGCTTAGTCCAGCGGGAGGGTGATGAGCAGTTCTTC. Amino acid sequence: CASSLVQREGDEQFF.

This chain links TRBV7-9 with TRBJ2-2, with a possible D match to TRBD2 (6 bases). This CDR3 comprises 19 residues. Germline lookup yields CDR1 SEHNR and CDR2 FQNEAQ (reference sequence). V lost 10 bases, J lost 2 bases, and 29 bases lay in between. CDR3 region: CATPRAGSALVLNTGELFF. The CDR3 coding sequence is TGTGCCACCCCAAGAGCCGGGAGCGCCCTGGTACTAAACACCGGGGAGCTGTTTTTT.

The rearrangement links TRBV5-5 to TRBJ2-5; TRBD2 aligns across 12 bases. CDR1 is SGHKS and CDR2 is YYEKEE in the germline V gene (reference sequence). This CDR3 contains 17 residues. Germline trimming cut 4 bases from V and 4 bases from J; bases unmatched to any gene: 11. The CDR3 bases are TGTGCCAGCAGCGACAGTCTCGGACTAGCGGGATTAGAGACCCAGTACTTC. Its translation: CASSDSLGLAGLETQYF.

V and J are TRBV4-1 and TRBJ1-2, with 7 bases lining up with TRBD1. V gave up 1 base and J gave up 3 bases; unmatched junction bases: 5. In germline, CDR1 is MGHRA, CDR2 YSYEKL. This CDR3 contains 15 residues. CDR3 sequence reads: CASSQAARGDYGYTF. CDR3 in DNA: TGCGCCAGCAGCCAAGCCGCCAGGGGGGACTATGGCTACACCTTC.

This clone has a handful of counts. This rearrangement joins TRBV7-2 to TRBJ2-1; D is unresolved. The CDR3 spans 15 residues. V was trimmed by 4 bases and J by 6 bases, leaving 16 bases between them. Germline V lookup: CDR1 SGHTA, CDR2 FQGNSA. For the CDR3, the DNA is TGTGCCAGCAGCTCGACTTACAACACCCTCAATGAGCAGTTCTTC. It translates to CASSSTYNTLNEQFF.

V is TRBV7-9 and J is TRBJ1-1; D is undetermined. CDR1 SEHNR and CDR2 FQNEAQ come from the germline V gene (reference sequence). CDR3 length: 11 residues. Trimming shortened V by 4 bases and J by 6 bases, and 6 bases separated the two germline ends. CDR3 protein: CASSSVSEAFF. CDR3 nucleotide sequence: TGTGCCAGCAGCTCCGTTTCTGAAGCTTTCTTT.

The V and J genes are TRBV5-4 and TRBJ2-5; no definite D call. V was cut by 4 bases and J by 1 base, with 2 bases left in between. The germline V gene encodes CDR1 SGHNT and CDR2 YYREEE (reference sequence). The CDR3 is 11 amino acids. The CDR3 DNA reads as TGTGCCAGCAGCCTCCAAGAGACCCAGTACTTC. It translates to CASSLQETQYF.

This chain joins TRBV11-2 and TRBJ2-5; D is undetermined. Trimming pared 1 base from V and 4 bases from J, leaving 7 bases between. This CDR3 spans 13 amino acids. Per germline, CDR1 SGHAT and CDR2 FQNNGV. The CDR3 loop is CASSLGAGETQYF. The CDR3, as DNA: TGTGCCAGCAGCTTAGGGGCAGGAGAGACCCAGTACTTC.

V and J are TRBV5-1 and TRBJ2-2, with TRBD1 matching 8 bases. CDR1 and CDR2 (germline): SGHRS, YFSETQ. The CDR3 runs 18 residues. V was clipped by 2 bases and J by 0 bases; unmatched bases: 9. This CDR3 reads CASSFPDRDRPNTGELFF. The CDR3 DNA is TGCGCCAGCAGCTTCCCTGATAGGGACAGGCCGAACACCGGGGAGCTGTTTTTT. Combining the CDR3 with reference TRBV5-1 and TRBJ2-2 gives the whole variable domain KAGVTQTPRYLIKTRGQQVTLSCSPISGHRSVSWYQQTPGQGLQFLFEYFSETQRNKGNFPGRFSGRQFSNSRSEMNVSTLELGDSALYLCASSFPDRDRPNTGELFFGEGSRLTVL.